A selection of T cell receptor beta chains follows, all from one sample in a study of blood T cell repertoires in COVID-19. The protocol was immunoSEQ multiplex PCR, while the TCRdb copy is restricted to in-frame clones and leaves out a portion. This table holds over 65,000 clones, 80% to 95% found once. Source material: peripheral blood. The receptors derive from a woman at least 80 years old with acute or convalescent COVID-19. The CDR3 runs from the conserved cysteine through the conserved F or W. The D gene is left open where the match is weak. Expanded clones are given a class, and other clones once, few, many or no size at all.

V gene	clone size	D gene	J gene	CDR3 DNA	CDR3 protein
TRBV11-1	.	TRBD1	TRBJ2-7	TGTGCCAGCAGCGTGGGACAGGCCCCTACCGGCGAGCAGTACTTC	CASSVGQAPTGEQYF
TRBV9	.	TRBD2	TRBJ2-5	TGTGCCAGCAGCGTAGATGCGGGGGGGCTGGAGACCCAGTACTTC	CASSVDAGGLETQYF
TRBV12-3/TRBV12-4	.	.	TRBJ2-1	TGTGCCAGCCGATCGGGCTCCTACAATGAGCAGTTCTTC	CASRSGSYNEQFF
TRBV19	.	.	TRBJ2-2	TGTGCCAGTAGTATAGGCGGGGGCAACACCGGGGAGCTGTTTTTT	CASSIGGGNTGELFF
TRBV5-4	.	TRBD2	TRBJ2-1	TGTGCCAGCAGTCCCGGGGCTAGCGGGGGGTCGCAGAAGGGAGAGCAGTTCTTC	CASSPGASGGSQKGEQFF
TRBV20-1	.	.	TRBJ2-7	TGCAGTGCTAGTTCTAGCAGCTCCTACGAGCAGTACTTC	CSASSSSSYEQYF
TRBV9	.	TRBD1	TRBJ1-6	TGTGCCAGCAGCGGCACCGGGACAGCTGTCAATTCACCCCTCCACTTT	CASSGTGTAVNSPLHF
TRBV7-3	.	TRBD1	TRBJ2-7	TGTGCCAGCAGCCGATCCGGGACAGGGGGCTACGAGCAGTACTTC	CASSRSGTGGYEQYF
TRBV2	.	TRBD1	TRBJ1-2	TGTGCCAGCAGGGGGGACAGTTTGAGCTATGGCTACACCTTC	CASRGDSLSYGYTF
TRBV5-1	once	TRBD2	TRBJ2-1	TGCGCCAGCGGGACTAGCGGGAGCTACAATGAGCAGTTCTTC	CASGTSGSYNEQFF
TRBV7-6	.	TRBD1	TRBJ1-4	TGTGCCAGCAGCTTGGCCGGGGGGACAGGGAGCGAAAAACTGTTTTTT	CASSLAGGTGSEKLFF
TRBV6-2/TRBV6-3	.	.	TRBJ1-2	TGTGCCAGCAGTTACGCCCTCGGAGGGAGCGGCTACACCTTC	CASSYALGGSGYTF
TRBV27	.	TRBD1	TRBJ1-2	TGTGCCAGCAGTCCCAGGACAGGCGGAGCTAACTATGGCTACACCTTC	CASSPRTGGANYGYTF
TRBV5-1	.	.	TRBJ1-1	TGCGCCAGCAGCTTGGGCCCAGGTTTGGACACTGAAGCTTTCTTT	CASSLGPGLDTEAFF
TRBV7-6	.	.	TRBJ2-3	TGTGCCAGCAGCATTTCAGGACTCTTAGATACGCAGTATTTT	CASSISGLLDTQYF
TRBV6-1	.	.	TRBJ1-1	TGTGCCAGCAGTGAGCTGGGGGCACGCACTGAAGCTTTCTTT	CASSELGARTEAFF
TRBV3-1/TRBV3-2	.	TRBD1	TRBJ1-3	TGTGCCAGCAGCCCCCGACAGGGGAGCTCTGGAAACACCATATATTTT	CASSPRQGSSGNTIYF
TRBV5-1	.	TRBD1	TRBJ2-7	TGCGCCAGCAGCTTCAGCAGGGGGTTAACCTACGAGCAGTACTTC	CASSFSRGLTYEQYF
TRBV5-6	once	.	TRBJ2-5	TGTGCCAGCAGCTTAGCGGGCCGAGAGACCCAGTACTTC	CASSLAGRETQYF
TRBV28	.	TRBD2	TRBJ2-7	TGTGCCAGCAGTCCCCCCAGCCTTAGCGGGTTCCACGAGCAGTACTTC	CASSPPSLSGFHEQYF
TRBV10-2	.	.	TRBJ1-1	TGCGCCAGCAGCGATGGACAGTTGAACACTGAAGCTTTCTTT	CASSDGQLNTEAFF
TRBV2	once	.	TRBJ2-3	TGTGCCAGCAGGGTACTAGATGACACGCAGTATTTT	CASRVLDDTQYF
TRBV7-3	.	.	TRBJ1-3	TGTGCCAGCAGCGTCGAAGGGAGGTCTGGAAACACCATATATTTT	CASSVEGRSGNTIYF
TRBV6-6	.	TRBD1	TRBJ1-2	TGTGCCAGCAGTAACCCGGGACAGGGACCGTATGGCTACACCTTC	CASSNPGQGPYGYTF
TRBV18	.	.	TRBJ1-6	TGTGCCAGCTCACAACAGGGCCGAGAATCACCCCTCCACTTT	CASSQQGRESPLHF
TRBV5-1	once	TRBD2	TRBJ2-1	TGCGCCAGCAGCTTGGTAGCGGGAGCGAACTACAATGAGCAGTTCTTC	CASSLVAGANYNEQFF
TRBV11-1	.	TRBD1	TRBJ2-1	TGTGCCAGCACCACAGACAGGGCTACCTACAATGAGCAGTTCTTC	CASTTDRATYNEQFF
TRBV9	.	.	TRBJ2-3	TGTGCCAGCAGCGATACGAGCAGGGGGGCAGATACGCAGTATTTT	CASSDTSRGADTQYF
TRBV4-1	.	TRBD1	TRBJ1-4	TGCGCCAGCAGCCAAGATGGAGGACAGGGGAATAGATTTGAAAAACTGTTTTTT	CASSQDGGQGNRFEKLFF
TRBV27	.	.	TRBJ1-1	TGTGCCAGCAGTTCCGGGGCTGGGGGGGTTGAAGCTTTCTTT	CASSSGAGGVEAFF
TRBV29-1	.	TRBD1	TRBJ2-7	TGCAGCGTTGCTGGGACAGGGAACTACGAGCAGTACTTC	CSVAGTGNYEQYF
TRBV6-2/TRBV6-3	.	.	TRBJ1-1	TGTGCCAGCAGTTACCAACTGACTAACACTGAAGCTTTCTTT	CASSYQLTNTEAFF
TRBV10-3	.	.	TRBJ1-2	TGTGCCATCAGCGAATCAGGACTGGCTTCGATTTCCCGAGCCTATGGCTACACCTTC	CAISESGLASISRAYGYTF
TRBV3-1/TRBV3-2	.	.	TRBJ1-2	TGTGCCAGCAGCCAGTCAGGTGGTCTTGGCTACACCTTC	CASSQSGGLGYTF
TRBV18	.	TRBD2	TRBJ2-2	TGTGCCAGCTCACCAGAGACTAGCGGGACCGGGGAGCTGTTTTTT	CASSPETSGTGELFF
TRBV19	.	.	TRBJ1-4	TGTGCCAGTAGTCCCGCCGGGGGTTCCAATGAAAAACTGTTTTTT	CASSPAGGSNEKLFF
TRBV27	.	TRBD2	TRBJ2-7	TGTGCCAGCAGTTTAGGCGGGAGTGGCTCCTACGAGCAGTACTTC	CASSLGGSGSYEQYF
TRBV3-1/TRBV3-2	once	.	TRBJ1-1	TGTGCCAGCAGCCAACTAGGCCAAATGAACACTGAAGCTTTCTTT	CASSQLGQMNTEAFF
TRBV23-1	.	.	TRBJ1-3	TGCGCACACAGGGAAGGAGACTCTGGAAACACCATATATTTT	CAHREGDSGNTIYF
TRBV12-5	.	.	TRBJ1-3	TGTGCTAGTGGTTGGAAAGGCGGCTCTGGAAACACCATATATTTT	CASGWKGGSGNTIYF
TRBV3-1/TRBV3-2	.	.	TRBJ1-5	TGTGCCAGCAGCCAAGGACAGTACAATCAGCCCCAGCATTTT	CASSQGQYNQPQHF
TRBV6-4	.	TRBD2	TRBJ2-2	TGTGCCAGCAGCGCCCTAGCGGGAACGTCCGGGGAGCTGTTTTTT	CASSALAGTSGELFF
TRBV5-1	.	.	TRBJ1-3	TGCGCCAGCAGCTTGGGCAGCGGGATTGGAAACACCATATATTTT	CASSLGSGIGNTIYF
TRBV3-1/TRBV3-2	.	.	TRBJ1-2	TGTGCCAGCAGCCTACGGACGGGGGAGGGCTACACCTTC	CASSLRTGEGYTF
TRBV5-1	.	.	TRBJ2-2	TGCGCCAGCAGCTTCGGCGGGGAGCTGTTTTTT	CASSFGGELFF
TRBV9	.	TRBD1	TRBJ2-5	TGTGCCAGCAGCCCGACAGGGTTAGACCAAGAGACCCAGTACTTC	CASSPTGLDQETQYF
TRBV28	once	.	TRBJ2-3	TGTGCCAGCCGGGTGGAATCTAGCACAGATACGCAGTATTTT	CASRVESSTDTQYF
TRBV7-9	.	.	TRBJ1-5	TGTGCCAGCAGCTTAGGCGGGGGGGGTCAGCCCCAGCATTTT	CASSLGGGGQPQHF
TRBV12-3/TRBV12-4	.	.	TRBJ1-5	TGTGCCAGCAGTCGGGGGGATCAGCCCCAGCATTTT	CASSRGDQPQHF
TRBV10-3	.	.	TRBJ1-3	TGTGCCATCAATCCAGGGTCTGGAAACACCATATATTTT	CAINPGSGNTIYF
TRBV2	.	.	TRBJ1-4	TGTGCCAGCAGTGTAGGCGGTTGGAATGAAAAACTGTTTTTT	CASSVGGWNEKLFF
TRBV2	.	TRBD1	TRBJ2-7	TGTGCCAGCAGTGGGGGGACAGGGACCCTCGACGAGCAGTACTTC	CASSGGTGTLDEQYF
TRBV11-3	.	TRBD2	TRBJ2-7	TGTGCCAGCAGCCGGGGACTAGACTACGAGCAGTACTTC	CASSRGLDYEQYF
TRBV29-1	.	.	TRBJ1-1	TGCAGCGTTGAAGGCTTGGCCAGGGGAACTGAAGCTTTCTTT	CSVEGLARGTEAFF
TRBV29-1	.	TRBD2	TRBJ2-3	TGCAGCCACGGGACTAGCGGGAGGAGCACAGATACGCAGTATTTT	CSHGTSGRSTDTQYF
TRBV9	.	.	TRBJ2-5	TGTGCCAGCAGCGTATCCACGGGACAAGAGACCCAGTACTTC	CASSVSTGQETQYF
TRBV7-9	.	TRBD1	TRBJ2-7	TGTGCCAGCAGCTTAACGGACAGGCCCTACGAGCAGTACTTC	CASSLTDRPYEQYF
TRBV9	.	.	TRBJ2-3	TGTGCCAGCAGCGTCGATACAGGACGGTCAGATACGCAGTATTTT	CASSVDTGRSDTQYF